This T cell receptor (beta chain) was sequenced during a study of T cells after yellow fever vaccination. General observations from the study: Among all clonotypes, a small share was observed in both CD4 and CD8 compartments. The secondary response was weaker but peaked faster, day 5 versus 15.

Researchers made TCR cDNA using 5'RACE template switching, and this step added a universal primer site and UMIs. TCRdb processed the 5' RACE reads anew with MiXCR; each CDR3 protein has one entry. The table lists 500,000 to 650,000 distinct CDR3 sequences, 10% to 15% of them singletons. This clonotype was recorded a few times. Its antigen is unidentified. CDR3 size: 14 residues. Germline CDR1 reads SGHDT; CDR2 reads YYEEEE. V shed 2 bases and J shed 7 bases, with 13 bases lying between them. This rearrangement joins TRBV5-6 to TRBJ1-5, with D perhaps matching TRBD1 (6 bases). The source material was PBMCs, sampled on the day of the yellow fever booster vaccination. This TCR was sampled from a young man who received the YFV17D yellow fever vaccine. CDR3: CASSLVGGGQPQHF. The CDR3 DNA sequence: TGTGCCAGCAGCTTAGTAGGGGGGGGCCAGCCCCAGCATTTT. Full variable domain (rest looked up from reference TRBV5-6 and TRBJ1-5): DAGVTQSPTHLIKTRGQQVTLRCSPKSGHDTVSWYQQALGQGPQFIFQYYEEEERQRGNFPDRFSGHQFPNYSSELNVNALLLGDSALYLCASSLVGGGQPQHFGDGTRLSIL.